These 10 T cell receptor beta chains came from one sample sequenced in a study of somatic mutations in cytotoxic T cells in rheumatoid arthritis. TCRdb's table, derived via immunoSEQ multiplex PCR, lists solely in-frame clones and lacks some. The sample has over 15,000 clones, about 74% seen once. Sample: CD8+ T cells sorted from blood. These receptors originate from an adult with rheumatoid arthritis.

The V call is TRBV9, the J call TRBJ2-2; D unclear. V was clipped by 1 base and J by 1 base, with 8 bases between them. The CDR3 length is 15 residues. Germline V gives CDR1 SGDLS, CDR2 YYNGEE. The CDR3 region has the DNA TGTGCCAGCAGCGTATCCAGCCTGAACACCGGGGAGCTGTTTTTT. This sequence encodes CASSVSSLNTGELFF.

The rearrangement uses TRBV5-8 and TRBJ2-1, with D perhaps assigned TRBD1 or TRBD2 (6 bases each). V was trimmed by 0 bases and J by 4 bases, leaving 17 bases between them. Germline V gene sequence: CDR1 SGHTS, CDR2 YDEGEE. The CDR3 spans 17 residues. CDR3 residues: CASSLVWVGGPYNEQFF. CDR3 sequence (DNA): TGTGCCAGCAGCTTGGTTTGGGTCGGGGGCCCATACAATGAGCAGTTCTTC.

The CDR3 loop is CASSPTDTQYF. CDR3 DNA sequence: TGTGCCAGCAGTCCGACAGATACGCAGTATTTT. The V call is TRBV7-2, the J call TRBJ2-3; D not certain. The V end lost 6 bases, the J end lost 3 bases, and 4 bases lay between the germline ends. Per germline, CDR1 SGHTA and CDR2 FQGNSA. CDR3 length equals 11 residues. The entire variable domain, with the rest obtained from reference TRBV7-2 and TRBJ2-3, is as follows: GAGVSQSPSNKVTEKGKDVELRCDPISGHTALYWYRQSLGQGLEFLIYFQGNSAPDKSGLPSDRFSAERTGGSVSTLTIQRTQQEDSAVYLCASSPTDTQYFGPGTRLTVL.

The table lists this clone with a few counts. The J gene is TRBJ2-3, the V gene TRBV7-9, with 9 bases lining up with TRBD1. The CDR3 has 16 amino acids. Looked up from germline, CDR1 is SEHNR and CDR2 is FQNEAQ (reference sequence). The J segment lost 3 bases and the V segment lost 7 bases, leaving 11 bases of the junction unmatched. The CDR3: CASNPTGGVGTDTQYF. The DNA for the CDR3 is TGTGCCAGCAACCCTACAGGGGGCGTGGGGACAGATACGCAGTATTTT.

This chain links TRBV18 with TRBJ1-2; D is perhaps TRBD1 (5 bases). Trimming left V 6 bases short and J 6 bases short, with 17 bases between. Germline V gene sequence: CDR1 KGHSH, CDR2 LQKENI. This CDR3 is built from 14 residues. DNA of the CDR3: TGTGCCAGCTCGAACCCTGGGACGGTAAATGGCTACACCTTC. Protein: CASSNPGTVNGYTF.

This clone was recorded only once. The genes are TRBV11-1 and TRBJ2-5, with D possibly being TRBD1 (6 bases). The V end was cut by 1 base, the J end by 4 bases, with 13 bases between. Germline V CDR1 and CDR2: SGHAT, FQDESV (reference sequence). CDR3 length: 15 amino acids. The DNA of the CDR3 is TGTGCCAGCAGCTTAGGTCAGGGGATAGGAGAGACCCAGTACTTC. It is translated as CASSLGQGIGETQYF.

The chain carries TRBV4-1 and TRBJ2-1; TRBD2 aligns across 8 bases. Germline CDR1 is MGHRA and CDR2 is YSYEKL. V shed 7 bases, J shed 0 bases, and the junction held 17 bases outside the gene matches. The CDR3 has 19 residues. The DNA of the CDR3 is TGCGCCAGCACCGGGGGGGCCAGTTTGAGTGACAGCTCCTACAATGAGCAGTTCTTC. This sequence encodes CASTGGASLSDSSYNEQFF.

The J gene is TRBJ2-5, the V gene TRBV7-6; 12 bases match TRBD2. Germline V lookup: CDR1 SGHVS, CDR2 FNYEAQ. With V trimmed by 5 bases and J by 3 bases, 7 bases remained unmatched. CDR3 length equals 16 residues. The CDR3 DNA sequence: TGTGCCAGCAGCCCTTCGGCTAGCGGGGGGGAAGAGACCCAGTACTTC. Translated: CASSPSASGGEETQYF.

This clone was recorded once. The chain recombines TRBV5-6 with TRBJ1-2; D ambiguous. CDR3 length: 14 residues. Trimming took off 0 bases at V and 1 base at J, with 7 bases between the two ends. The germline V gene encodes CDR1 SGHDT and CDR2 YYEEEE. The CDR3 reads CASSLGDINYGYTF. The CDR3, as DNA: TGTGCCAGCAGCTTGGGAGATATTAACTATGGCTACACCTTC.

The chain is built from TRBV27 and TRBJ2-1, with 10 positions matching TRBD1. The CDR3 contains 17 residues. Germline trimming cut 3 bases from V and 4 bases from J; bases unmatched to any gene: 9. The V gene's germline CDR1 is MNHEY and CDR2 SMNVEV (reference sequence). The CDR3 DNA reads as TGTGCCAGCAGTTTTGGAGGTCGACAGGGGGCTTACAATGAGCAGTTCTTC. Its protein product is CASSFGGRQGAYNEQFF.